The entry that follows covers one T cell receptor beta chain sequence. CDR3 length: 16 residues. V shed 4 bases, J shed 7 bases, and the junction held 9 bases outside the gene matches. The germline CDR1 and CDR2 sequences are SNHLY and FYNNEI. This entry belongs to a study of blood T cell repertoires in COVID-19. Turning to the study itself: The United States, Italy and Spain were the sources of the acute and convalescent COVID-19 samples. T cells, B-cell-depleted T cells, or PBMCs provided the cDNA or gDNA that served as material.

Original data processing: Reference gene primer amplification in the assay estimated nucleated cell counts. Using immunoSEQ multiplex PCR, the repertoire was profiled, and TCRdb retains in-frame clones only, with some absent. V and J calls and clone size are given by that table; D and trimming were obtained from the DNA. The data contain some 310,000 clones, roughly 84% of them seen just once; the ten biggest clones take up 1%. This chain joins TRBV2 and TRBJ2-1; 11 bases are shared with TRBD2. This receptor was identified in a man aged 50-60 years with active or convalescent COVID-19. Sequencing was performed on peripheral blood. Written as DNA, the CDR3 is TGTGCCAGCAGTGGGCCTAGCGGGAGGAATGGGAATGAGCAGTTCTTC. Protein product: CASSGPSGRNGNEQFF.